This TCR beta chain appears in the sequencing data of a study of cytomegalovirus exposure and HLA in healthy donors. This clone was observed once. The antigen remains undetermined. Both 60 Vbeta primers and 13 Jbeta primers went into the PCR. TCRdb's copy holds only in-frame clones and misses some; the assay was immunoSEQ multiplex PCR. The sample consists of 120,000 or so clones, 80% of them appearing once. Study-wide points: Follow-up analysis seemed to connect common viral pathogens with several of the most significant clusters identified. Apart from CMV serostatus, no immune exposure information was available.

The germline gives CDR1 LGHNT, CDR2 FRNRAP. This CDR3 contains 14 residues. Between the trimmed V and J ends, which lost 2 bases and 0 bases, there was a span of 7 bases. The material sequenced was PBMCs. The V and J genes are TRBV12-5 and TRBJ1-1, with unresolved D. The receptor's source is a man aged 25 to 40 in good health and CMV-seronegative. The CDR3 DNA reads TGTGCTAGTGGTTTGAGAGTCATGAACACTGAAGCTTTCTTT. It is translated as CASGLRVMNTEAFF. Based on the CDR3 plus reference TRBV12-5 and TRBJ1-1, the full variable domain is DARVTQTPRHKVTEMGQEVTMRCQPILGHNTVFWYRQTMMQGLELLAYFRNRAPLDDSGMPKDRFSAEMPDATLATLKIQPSEPRDSAVYFCASGLRVMNTEAFFGQGTRLTVV.